This T cell receptor beta chain was observed in a study of Ad26.COV2.S vaccination and SARS-CoV-2 variants. Study summary: Once, or twice with 56 days between doses, Ad26.COV2.S was given intramuscularly.

Described treatment: over 15 received Ad26.COV2.S at low or high dose, single or two shots; about 5 received placebo; per-sample allocation not given. Sampling occurred on day 63 after the first vaccine or placebo injection. Losses at the gene ends were 4 bases for V and 9 bases for J; bases not matched to a gene: 16. CDR1 MNHNS and CDR2 SASEGT come from the germline V gene. CDR3 length equals 17 residues. TCRdb's copy holds only in-frame clones and misses some; the assay was immunoSEQ multiplex PCR. The data contain fewer than 600,000 clones, 80% to 90% of them singletons. Sequences were derived from peripheral blood, sampled in a trial of Ad26.COV2.S vaccine versus placebo. This sequence originates from a person between 18 and 65 years old who received the Ad26.COV2.S COVID-19 vaccine or a placebo. J is TRBJ2-2 and V is TRBV6-1, with 8 bases identical to TRBD1. In DNA form, the CDR3 reads TGTGCCAGCAGTGTGGTGCCAGGGGGCGCGAAAGTAAGGGAGCTGTTTTTT. It encodes CASSVVPGGAKVRELFF.